The present TCR beta chain was sequenced within a study of neurological immune-mediated disorders. Study-level results: Private repertoires in all groups were suggested by the absence of shared CDR3 amino acid sequences among expanded clones across subjects.

Germline assignment: CDR1 SGHVS and CDR2 FNYEAQ. The ends lost 1 base at V and 7 bases at J; junction bases unmatched: 5. The CDR3 consists of 15 residues. Worth noting for this clonotype: As yet, its antigen is unknown.

TCRdb recomputed calls from the 5' RACE reads with MiXCR, one row per CDR3 protein. Of 59,000 or so distinct CDR3 sequences listed, roughly 13% are singletons. The source is a woman between 55 and 75 years old with HTLV-1-associated myelopathy (HAM/TSP). J is TRBJ2-1 and V is TRBV7-6; 9 positions agree with TRBD1. Material: PBMCs. As DNA, the CDR3 is TGTGCCAGCAGCTTAGTACAGGGGGCGGTGAATGAGCAGTTCTTC. Translating gives CASSLVQGAVNEQFF. Full variable domain (remainder filled in from reference TRBV7-6 and TRBJ2-1): GAGVSQSPRYKVTKRGQDVALRCDPISGHVSLYWYRQALGQGPEFLTYFNYEAQQDKSGLPNDRFSAERPEGSISTLTIQRTEQRDSAMYRCASSLVQGAVNEQFFGPGTRLTVL.